This T cell receptor beta chain was observed in a study of CD8+ T cells in alopecia areata. General study results and limits: In scalp, tofacitinib significantly decreased clonality and expanded CD8+ clones among the top 100.

This CDR3 contains 13 residues. V gave up 4 bases and J gave up 8 bases, with 12 bases separating them. From germline, CDR1 is SGHDN and CDR2 FVKESK. Following RNA extraction, reverse transcription yielded cDNA that acted as the sequencing template. Generated by immunoSEQ multiplex PCR, the TCRdb table keeps only in-frame clones and is missing some. The table records 200,000 or so clones, 58% of them present only once. Treatment reported: oral pan-JAK inhibitor, 5-10 mg twice daily. A FACSAria was used to sort CD4+ and CD8+ T cells. These cells came from PBMCs. In its sample, this clone was seen a few times. Its antigen is still unknown.

This TCR came from a human donor with alopecia areata. The material was CD4+ T cells sorted from blood, obtained at week 24, from a patient treated with tofacitinib. The chain combines TRBV14 with TRBJ2-4, with a possible D match to TRBD2 (6 bases). CDR3 region: CASSLGSRDIQYF. The DNA of the CDR3 is TGTGCCAGCAGCCTCGGGAGTCGTGACATTCAGTACTTC.